This record looks at one T cell receptor (beta chain) sequence and its context. It lacks a known antigen. One end of the junction varies from germline; a read error may be responsible. The 39 donors, aged about 6 to 95 years, were systemically healthy Caucasian individuals from Russia. Roughly 11 milliliters of peripheral blood were drawn from each donor into EDTA-treated Vacutainer tubes. Ficoll-Paque density-gradient centrifugation was used to isolate PBMCs, with at least 6.5 million per sample. Total RNA, at least 5 micrograms per sample, was extracted from PBMCs with Trizol reagent. For every donor, flow cytometry on a PBMC aliquot measured the percentage of naive CD45RAhigh/CD27high T cells. The data derive from a study of blood T cells in healthy people across ages (dated by TCRdb to 2015 to 2017). Looking at the study overall: In model experiments, roughly one uniquely barcoded TCR beta cDNA molecule per two T cells was captured by template switching. The donors were divided into four age groups: young (average roughly 15 years), middle-aged (under 40), aged (approximately 62) and long-lived (roughly 82). Donors of different ages were randomly distributed across sequencing lanes to avoid experimental bias. The study analyzed two additional independent replicas of 1 million unique cDNA reads from the same blood draw for two donors, one aged 18 to 29 and one aged 80 or older. The study measured age-related changes in TCR beta repertoire diversity using deep sequencing normalized with unique cDNA molecular identifiers. Results the study describes overall, beyond this receptor: Estimates of total diversity from one million sequenced T cells were regarded as lower bounds and underestimates. Observed TCR beta diversity per million T cells fell roughly linearly with age, and a significant reduction was already apparent by age roughly 41. The long-lived group showed more naive CD4+ T cells, fewer expanded clones and increased TCR diversity than the aged group, suggesting age selection. Bulk unsorted PBMC profiling prevented conclusive comparison of naive and antigen-experienced compartments. The CMV infection status of donors was not known, potentially confounding age-related changes in expanded clonotypes. There was a strong correlation between observed TCR beta diversity and the percentage of naive T cells measured by flow cytometry.

Library preparation employed 5' RACE. Sequencing relied on an Illumina HiSeq 2500. A second 7 to 11 cycle PCR used a sample-barcoded 5' primer and a J-beta primer mix. A unique molecular identifier was introduced onto each TCR beta cDNA molecule by a template-switch 5' adaptor carrying 12 random nucleotides. Each sample yielded at least 3 million CDR3-containing paired-end reads. The Mint cDNA synthesis kit, primed by a TRBC-specific oligonucleotide, was used to synthesize first-strand cDNA from all RNA. Following uracil-DNA glycosylase treatment, a first 18-cycle PCR with universal primers M1SS and BC2_uni_R was performed on all cDNA. Turning to the authors' computational methods: Normalization of each sample was performed by random selection of 1 million high-quality reads, each carrying a distinct molecular identifier. Instead of being binned into consensus sequences, reads that shared molecular identifiers were thrown out. MiTCR, with a Q25 quality threshold and the strictest error-elimination algorithm, was used for CDR3 identification, clonotype clustering and error correction. A nonparametric unseen species model using Euler transformation provided a lower-bound estimate of total TCR beta diversity. The raw public reads went through TCRdb reprocessing: fastp at Q25, MiXCR clone calling, in-frame beta chains kept. CDR3 protein sequences are deduplicated, and each keeps its most common genes and DNA. It is TCRdb's table, rather than the study itself, that gives the V and J calls and clone size. A total of 580,000 or so distinct CDR3 sequences appear in this sample, 47% of them only once. Clones ranked in the top ten supply 20% to 25% of the sample.

CDR1 DFQATT and CDR2 SNEGSKA were looked up in the germline V gene (reference sequence). The CDR3 sequence holds 16 residues, the cysteine and phenylalanine included. Of the read, only the CDR3 DNA is kept; its 48 bases are in frame from base 1. The clonotype originates from a man aged 80 or over in good health. Sequenced sample: blood. The sequence joins TRBV20-1 to TRBJ2-3, with a tentative D gene TRBD2 over 6 matching bases. CDR3 loop: CSAGDFSGPSTDTQYF. The bases read TGCAGTGCTGGAGACTTTAGCGGCCCCAGCACAGATACGCAGTATTTT.